What follows are 21 T cell receptor beta chains derived from one specimen sequenced in a study of T cells in Graves' hyperthyroidism and ophthalmopathy (dated by TCRdb to 2018 to 2020). Library creation used multiplex PCR. The instrument was an Illumina HiSeq 2000. TCR beta CDR3 regions were amplified from RNA transcripts. For the first round of RT-PCR on the TCR CDR3, the HTBI primer set was used together with the Qiagen OneStep RT-PCR kit. TCRdb itself trimmed the public reads at Q25 with fastp, ran MiXCR and retained productive beta chains. Rows with a matching CDR3 protein are joined into one entry that keeps the most common DNA and genes. The sample includes some 500,000 distinct CDR3 sequences, with 15% to 20% observed a single time. The top ten clonotypes cover 29% of the sample. The sample comprised blood. These receptor sequences come from a woman aged 25 to 39 with Graves' ophthalmopathy.

This clonotype was seen ten or more times. The J gene is TRBJ1-2, the V gene TRBV7-2; the D gene is possibly TRBD1 (6 bases). Per germline, CDR1 SGHTA and CDR2 FQGNSA. This CDR3 has 16 amino acids. V gave up 5 bases and J gave up 3 bases, with 19 bases separating them. The CDR3 coding sequence is TGTGCCAGCAGCCTCCCCGCGGACAGAGCCGACTATGGCTACACCTTC. Its translation: CASSLPADRADYGYTF.

This clonotype has at least ten counts. The chain couples TRBV6-2 or TRBV6-3 to TRBJ2-1, with D perhaps TRBD1 (5 bases). V was pared by 6 bases and J by 5 bases, with 11 bases between. The CDR3 runs 13 residues. CDR1 and CDR2 from the germline V gene are MNHEY and SVGEGT. CDR3 DNA sequence: TGTGCCAGCAGCGACAGCCTACACAATGAGCAGTTCTTC. It encodes CASSDSLHNEQFF.

This clonotype was detected many times. The chain links TRBV11-3 to TRBJ1-1; D is ambiguous. From germline, CDR1 is SGHNT and CDR2 YENEEA. V lost 3 bases and J 7 bases, leaving 3 bases between the germline ends. The CDR3 has 10 amino acids. CDR3 DNA sequence: TGTGCCAGCAGCTTGTTTGAAGCTTTCTTT. Its translation: CASSLFEAFF.

The J gene is TRBJ2-5, the V gene TRBV20-1; 8 bases are a match to TRBD2. With 6 bases clipped from V and 4 bases from J, the junction kept 13 bases outside the gene matches. This CDR3 is built from 15 residues. Germline CDR1 is DFQATT and CDR2 is SNEGSKA (reference sequence). CDR3 nucleotide sequence: TGCAGTGCCGAGGGGGGCGGGAGGACGTTAGAGACCCAGTACTTC. This encodes CSAEGGGRTLETQYF.

At least ten counts were recorded for this clonotype. The genes are TRBV27 and TRBJ2-3; either TRBD1 or TRBD2 may fit D (5 bases each). Germline CDR1 is MNHEY and CDR2 is SMNVEV (reference sequence). Trimming took 2 bases from V and 1 from J, leaving 10 bases between them. The CDR3 is 15 amino acids. CDR3 bases: TGTGCCAGCAGTTTAGAAGGGACCGGCACAGATACGCAGTATTTT. Translation: CASSLEGTGTDTQYF.

The chain joins TRBV9 to TRBJ2-7, with a possible D match to TRBD1 (6 bases). V lost 0 bases and J 2 bases, leaving 12 bases between the germline ends. The CDR3 length is 15 residues. Germline V lookup: CDR1 SGDLS, CDR2 YYNGEE. The CDR3 is CASSVEAGAAYEQYF. Here the CDR3 DNA reads TGTGCCAGCAGCGTAGAAGCAGGGGCCGCCTACGAGCAGTACTTC.

The sample holds many counts of this clonotype. The chain uses TRBV11-1 and TRBJ2-1; 13 bases map to TRBD2. V shed 5 bases and J 5 bases; nucleotides not matched to a gene: 6. CDR1 SGHAT and CDR2 FQDESV come from the germline V gene (reference sequence). This CDR3 contains 16 residues. The CDR3 DNA sequence: TGTGCCAGCAGCGCGCCGGGACTAGCGGGACACAATGAGCAGTTCTTC. This translates into CASSAPGLAGHNEQFF.

This clonotype has ten or more counts. The chain is built from TRBV7-2 and TRBJ1-5; maybe TRBD1 (6 bases). Trimming cost V 5 bases and J 1 base, with 12 bases left between them. Germline V gene data show CDR1 as SGHTA and CDR2 as FQGNSA. The CDR3 runs 15 residues. The CDR3 bases are TGTGCCAGCAGCCCACAGGGAGGCAGCAATCAGCCCCAGCATTTT. Its protein is CASSPQGGSNQPQHF.

Many counts were recorded for this clonotype. The chain uses TRBV18 and TRBJ2-1; D remains ambiguous. Trimming left V 1 base short and J 3 bases short, with 13 bases between. Germline V gives CDR1 KGHSH, CDR2 LQKENI. The CDR3 covers 16 residues. The CDR3 loop reads CASSPLDKVNYNEQFF. The CDR3 coding sequence is TGTGCCAGCTCACCACTTGACAAGGTAAACTACAATGAGCAGTTCTTC.

The chain combines TRBV5-4 with TRBJ2-7; either TRBD1 or TRBD2 may fit D (7 bases each). Germline values: CDR1 SGHNT, CDR2 YYREEE (reference sequence). CDR3 length: 17 amino acids. Trimming cost V 0 bases and J 2 bases, with 18 bases left between them. The CDR3 sequence: CASSLGVGGDRTYEQYF. CDR3 DNA sequence: TGTGCCAGCAGCTTGGGGGTGGGAGGGGACAGAACCTACGAGCAGTACTTC.

This clonotype was picked up a small number of times. The chain recombines TRBV4-3 with TRBJ1-2; no clear D gene. V was pared by 4 bases and J by 8 bases, with 17 bases between. This CDR3 region has 14 residues. CDR1 and CDR2 from the germline V gene are LGHNA and YSLEER. The CDR3 nucleotides are TGCGCCAGCAGCCCACTAATCTGGGGTTTGGGCTACACCTTC. Its protein product is CASSPLIWGLGYTF.

At least ten counts were recorded for this clonotype. V usage is TRBV7-2 and J usage is TRBJ2-5; 15 bases align to TRBD2. Germline V gene sequence: CDR1 SGHTA, CDR2 FQGNSA. The CDR3 is 17 residues long. Trimming at V came to 5 bases and at J to 5 bases, leaving 9 bases not matched to a gene. The CDR3 nucleotides are TGTGCCAGCAGCCTTGGACTAGCGGGAGGGGCGGGGGAGACCCAGTACTTC. Amino acids: CASSLGLAGGAGETQYF.

The chain carries TRBV11-3 and TRBJ2-7; tentatively, D is TRBD2 (6 bases). Trimming removed 0 bases from V and 4 bases from J, with 16 bases in between. Germline V gene lookup returns CDR1 SGHNT and CDR2 YENEEA. The CDR3 is 16 amino acids. CDR3: CASSLDPRPRGYEQYF. CDR3 coding DNA: TGTGCCAGCAGCTTAGATCCCCGGCCCCGGGGGTACGAGCAGTACTTC.

The chain recombines TRBV29-1 with TRBJ2-7, with 8 bases identical to TRBD1. Germline trimming cut 7 bases from V and 5 bases from J; bases unmatched to any gene: 13. This CDR3 region has 14 residues. Germline lookup yields CDR1 SQVTM and CDR2 ANQGSEA. The chain's CDR3 is CSARSGQDANEQYF. CDR3 sequence (DNA): TGCAGCGCCCGCTCGGGACAGGATGCTAACGAGCAGTACTTC.

The CDR3 DNA sequence: TGCGCCAGCAGCCAAGAACATGCGGCGGATCAGCCCCAGCATTTT. Residues: CASSQEHAADQPQHF. V and J are TRBV4-3 and TRBJ1-5; D not resolved. The CDR3 is made up of 15 amino acids. Trimming took 0 bases from V and 5 from J, leaving 11 bases between them. The germline gives CDR1 LGHNA, CDR2 YSLEER.

The J gene is TRBJ1-4, the V gene TRBV12-3 or TRBV12-4; TRBD1 is a possible D gene (6 bases). The CDR3 loop spans 15 amino acids. V dropped 6 bases and J dropped 5 bases, with 16 bases sitting between them. DNA of the CDR3: TGTGCCAGCAGCCCTGACAGGTCTCCCAATGAAAAACTGTTTTTT. It codes for CASSPDRSPNEKLFF.

This chain joins TRBV28 and TRBJ2-7; 7 nucleotides agree with TRBD2. CDR1 is MDHEN, CDR2 SYDVKM, per germline. Trimming at V came to 6 bases and at J to 1 base, leaving 15 bases not matched to a gene. This CDR3 has 17 amino acids. The CDR3 is CASSLTGGSAKSYEQYF. Here the CDR3 DNA reads TGTGCCAGCAGCTTGACGGGCGGGAGTGCGAAGTCCTACGAGCAGTACTTC.

This clonotype has ten or more counts. J is TRBJ2-7 and V is TRBV6-1; 12 bases line up with TRBD2. The trim removed 8 bases at V and 2 bases at J, leaving 4 bases unmatched. CDR3 size: 14 residues. CDR1 and CDR2 (germline): MNHNS, SASEGT. CDR3 in amino acids: CASQGLAGAYEQYF. The DNA of the CDR3 is TGTGCCAGCCAGGGACTAGCGGGCGCCTACGAGCAGTACTTC.

This clonotype was seen a handful of times. V and J are TRBV27 and TRBJ2-7, with no clear D. Trimming took 5 bases from V and 4 from J, leaving 12 bases between them. This CDR3 is 13 amino acids long. The germline V gene encodes CDR1 MNHEY and CDR2 SMNVEV (reference sequence). CDR3 nucleotide sequence: TGTGCCAGCAGTGACCCGGACGGGTACGAGCAGTACTTC. It translates to CASSDPDGYEQYF.

The chain recombines TRBV7-6 with TRBJ1-1; 10 bases map to TRBD1. The germline V gene has CDR1 SGHVS and CDR2 FNYEAQ. The length of the CDR3 is 17 residues. The J segment lost 5 bases and the V segment lost 1 base, leaving 10 bases of the junction unmatched. CDR3 residues: CASSLVDLGQGRTEAFF. As DNA, the CDR3 is TGTGCCAGCAGCTTAGTTGATTTGGGACAGGGGAGAACTGAAGCTTTCTTT.

This clonotype was detected only a few times. CDR3 DNA sequence: TGCAGTGCTAGAGATAGGAGCAATAGCGGGAGGGACACCGGGGAGCTGTTTTTT. Translation: CSARDRSNSGRDTGELFF. The chain couples TRBV20-1 to TRBJ2-2; 11 bases map to TRBD2. This CDR3 contains 18 residues. Germline assignment: CDR1 DFQATT and CDR2 SNEGSKA (reference sequence). Germline trimming cut 0 bases from V and 3 bases from J; bases unmatched to any gene: 9.